Given below is one TCR beta chain in context. There is no known antigen for this receptor. There are no base qualities to consult, and no much larger clone falls within one base. The data were taken from a study of cytomegalovirus exposure and HLA in healthy donors (dated 2017 in TCRdb). Context from the whole study: An earlier analysis of approximately 640 of the donors reported 276 Gb of sequence data and some 120 million unique TCR beta sequences from 150 million to 200 million T cells. Along with the roughly 670-subject first cohort, a separate validation cohort of approximately 110 different subjects was used. A later analysis re-examined previously published TCR beta repertoires from over 500 donors and added high-resolution HLA genotyping to investigate patterns of TCR occurrence. The study aimed to test whether signatures of past pathogen exposure could be identified by cataloging public T cell receptors. Donor age, sex, ethnicity and CMV serostatus were compiled together with the repertoire data. Of the roughly 410 genotyped donors, approximately 81% were placed in the genetic ancestry cluster associated with self-reported Caucasian donors. Typing coverage varied by locus: about 629-630 donors for A, B, C, DRB1 and DQB1; more than 500 for DQA1; approximately 610 for DPA1; 450 to 480 for DPB1. Four to six DR-DQ haplotypes were handled as single units for association and clustering, since linkage in the cohort was strong. Rather than using new phenotypic data, the later analysis identified candidate immune exposures from TCR beta sequences and from how often those sequences occurred across donors. To predict cytomegalovirus infection status, the study combined high-throughput TCR immunosequencing, statistical association of individual TCRs with disease status, and machine learning. Among roughly 400 genotyped donors of the cohort, an average of about 240,000 unique TCR beta nucleotide sequences were sequenced per donor, 15% to 20% of them non-productive. An early release covering more than 500 HLA-typed donors comprised about 290 gigabases of sequencing data and tens of millions of unique TCR sequences. The T cell repertoires of some 670 subjects were profiled by immunosequencing and related to cytomegalovirus serostatus. All discovery cohort repertoires had been generated on a single sequencing platform. An earlier analysis of approximately 630 of the donors applied high-throughput TCR beta sequencing to assess whether each TCR beta V gene segment acted as functional or pseudogenic. A later genetic analysis took genome-wide SNP genotypes for about 55% of the 666 donors and used that subset as a discovery cohort. HLA typing covered class I and class II loci at four-digit resolution. The full study reports these points: In the study, approximately 160 TCR beta chains were listed as associated with cytomegalovirus. A later analysis associated 16,951 TCR beta sequences with specific HLA alleles at a false discovery rate of 0.05. A later analysis found that most CMV-associated TCR beta chains appeared HLA-restricted, with HLA associations seemingly driven largely by CMV exposure. V-gene and J-gene trimming of TCR beta chains was associated with a missense DCLRE1C variant in a later genetic analysis, and the association was replicated in an independent cohort. Presence/absence analyses assumed roughly uniform sequencing depth across donors, an assumption that may not hold. According to a later analysis, TCR association rates differed among HLA loci, with DRB1 alleles showing the most associated TCRs and HLA-C alleles showing the fewest. Correlated functional status among segregating V segments might be attributable to linkage disequilibrium, but an unknown experimental factor could not be ruled out. This cohort had only TCR beta chains sequenced, and the lack of alpha or paired-chain data limited which features could be detected. A later analysis reported that several top co-occurrence clusters appeared linked to parvovirus B19, influenza, CMV and Epstein-Barr virus. The authors suggested that the approach could potentially be extended to other disease states and immunological phenotypes. Most TCR sequences were seen in very few donors, while some public TCRs were found in many individuals. A cluster of highly shared sequence variants was judged likely to be a technical artifact of the sequencing pipeline. Because HLA typing was unavailable for some donors at each locus, only the typed subset was used in association tests. The only immune exposure information available for the cohort was CMV serostatus. A further reported finding was that TCR beta sequences accurately predicted the HLA-A and HLA-B alleles for most subjects in the first cohort. In a later analysis, HLA-associated TCR beta chains were found to be more clonally expanded and to have lower generation probabilities than equally common non-associated chains. In an earlier analysis of fewer than 750 of the donors, most TCR beta V segments were observed in productive rearrangements about 87% or about 30% of the time, broadly matching IMGT annotations. A few of the identified cytomegalovirus-associated TCR beta chains were confirmed in vitro to be specific for cytomegalovirus antigens. In both the original and validation cohorts, the classifier was reported to diagnose cytomegalovirus status with high specificity and sensitivity. Some IMGT-functional V segments, including TRBV6-2 and TRBV6-3, could not be told apart with the 87-base-pair reads, so those segments were excluded. About 17 rarely observed V segments, including chromosome 9 orphons, were excluded from the earlier analysis of 550 to 700 of the donors because counts were too low. According to a later genetic analysis, donors in an Asian-associated ancestry cluster had fewer N-insertions in productive TCRs than the approximately 630-donor mean. Strong co-occurrence of HLA alleles, especially DR and DQ, made assigning TCR associations to individual alleles difficult.

The cohort consisted of 600 to 700 healthy bone marrow donors. At the time of sampling, all cohort members were nominally healthy, though unrecorded immune exposures were likely present. The donor tested CMV seronegative and was one of the 352 seronegative cohort members. Each donor provided a peripheral blood sample, and peripheral blood mononuclear cells were used for TCR beta sequencing. The Qiagen DNeasy Blood Extraction Kit was used to extract genomic DNA from the blood cell samples. Based on the germline V gene, the CDR1 and CDR2 sequences are KGHSH and LQKENI. Deletion took 2 bases off V and 1 base off J, with a span of 6 bases between the germline ends. The CDR3 starts with the cysteine, ends with the phenylalanine, and has 14 residues. The retained sequence is limited to the CDR3, 42 bases, with the frame set at the first base. The library was obtained by the immunoSEQ multiplex PCR assay. For the multiplex PCR, a mixture combining 60 forward primers for TCR Vbeta segments and 13 reverse primers for TCR Jbeta segments was used. Amplification of the CDR3 region of rearranged TCR beta genes was performed with a multiplex PCR assay on genomic DNA. The amplified TCR beta libraries were sequenced on the Illumina HiSeq System as 87-base-pair reads. The authors processed their data as follows. A later analysis counted 65 million to 90 million unique TCR beta chains across the 670 or so repertoires, and some 11 million of these chains were shared by at least two donors. A nearest-neighbor algorithm error-corrected the raw reads and collapsed the reads into unique sequences, merging closely related sequences to remove PCR and sequencing errors. CDR3 sequences were aligned to IMGT reference sequences to assign V, D and J gene segments. For a sequence to be retained, a match of at least six nucleotides was required to both a V gene segment and a J gene segment. A rearrangement counted as productive if the CDR3 had no stop codons and remained in frame with V and J, and every other rearrangement counted as non-productive. Following IMGT convention, CDR3 was defined as the stretch from the second conserved V-encoded cysteine to the conserved J-encoded phenylalanine. Sequences without an unambiguous match to a single V gene segment were excluded from the earlier analysis of about 640 of the donors. In an earlier analysis of 500 to 750 of the donors, V segments were called functional above 56.7% productive rearrangements and were called segregating when the between-donor standard deviation exceeded 5%. A statistical classification framework was developed to diagnose cytomegalovirus status using the catalog of TCR beta chain sequences. In a later analysis, TCR nucleotide sequences were compared against IMGT/GENE-DB human TR gene sequences so that V and J genes could be assigned. A later analysis assigned CDR3 sequences and most-parsimonious VDJ recombination scenarios with the TCRdist pipeline. A later analysis defined each TCR beta chain by its CDR3 amino acid sequence plus V-gene family, and excluded reads lacking a unique V-gene family. In a later analysis, nearly 600 highly shared, low-generation-probability nucleotide sequences were removed to address suspected cross-contamination and a sequencing artifact. A later analysis calculated a clonal expansion index for each public chain from normalized within-repertoire ranks of inferred template counts. A later analysis computed generation probabilities with a VDJ recombination model fitted to out-of-frame rearrangements, and checked the results against IGoR. In a later analysis, hypergeometric tests were used to score TCR-TCR, TCR-HLA and TCR-CMV co-occurrence, with a repertoire-size bias correction applied to TCR pairs. A later analysis estimated false discovery rates by permuting HLA or CMV assignments 20 times. In a later analysis, co-occurring TCRs were grouped using DBSCAN, and TCRdist sequence similarity was added for clustering within HLA-allele-positive subsets. Co-occurrence clustering excluded repertoires with fewer than 30,000 or more than 120,000 public chains, plus five with anomalous nucleotide sharing. Entries here come from immuneACCESS through TCRdb and include only in-frame sequences with V and J called. Some clones fail to appear in such tables; in the studies checked, an unresolved V gene covers under half of the shortfall, and the cause of the remainder is unknown. That table is the source of V, J and clone size, and D and trimming were worked out from the DNA. The sample has 100,000 to 140,000 clones on record, roughly 76% of them singletons. About 2.5% of the sample rests with the top ten.

The specimen was PBMCs. The receptor was isolated from a man aged 18 to 29 in good health and CMV-seronegative. In this chain, TRBV18 is recombined with TRBJ1-5, with an unclear D gene assignment. The CDR3 protein: CASSPEASNQPQHF. The nucleotide sequence is TGTGCCAGCTCACCAGAGGCCAGCAATCAGCCCCAGCATTTT.